This passage covers 15 T cell receptor beta chains from one sample sequenced in a study of OX40 agonist ivuxolimab in advanced cancers. The protocol was immunoSEQ multiplex PCR, while the TCRdb copy is restricted to in-frame clones and leaves out a portion. Among 75,000 to 80,000 clones listed, around nine tenths were seen once. The starting material was CD4+ or CD8+ T cells sorted from blood, obtained in a trial of the OX40 agonist ivuxolimab. Receptor source: an adult with an advanced solid tumor such as melanoma, head and neck, liver or kidney cancer.

This chain connects TRBV30 to TRBJ2-4; 9 nucleotides agree with TRBD1. V lost 2 bases to trimming and J lost 1 base; unmatched junction nucleotides: 6. Germline assignment: CDR1 GTSNPN and CDR2 SVGIG (reference sequence). The CDR3 is made up of 16 amino acids. The CDR3 protein is CAWSSTGGDAKNIQYF. The CDR3 region has the DNA TGTGCCTGGAGTTCCACAGGGGGCGATGCCAAAAACATTCAGTACTTC.

This clone was picked up a small number of times. The rearrangement joins TRBV28 to TRBJ1-5; the D is unclear. V was cut by 2 bases and J by 6 bases, with 14 bases left in between. Germline V gene lookup returns CDR1 MDHEN and CDR2 SYDVKM. CDR3 length equals 15 residues. CDR3 sequence: CASSLMLREGQPQHF. CDR3 DNA: TGTGCCAGCAGTTTAATGCTAAGGGAGGGTCAGCCCCAGCATTTT.

V and J are TRBV19 and TRBJ2-3; 10 bases line up with TRBD1. The CDR3 sequence is 15 residues long. Per the germline V gene, CDR1 is LNHDA and CDR2 is SQIVND (reference sequence). V shed 5 bases and J 2 bases; nucleotides not matched to a gene: 4. In DNA form, the CDR3 reads TGTGCCAGTAGTGCTCGACAGGGGGCCACAGATACGCAGTATTTT. Its protein product is CASSARQGATDTQYF.

This clone is a singleton in its sample. The identical CDR3 is also encoded by other nucleotide sequences in the sample. Written as DNA, the CDR3 is TGCGCCAGCAGCTTGGACGGTCGCGGCACAGATACGCAGTATTTT. This translates into CASSLDGRGTDTQYF. The V and J genes are TRBV5-1 and TRBJ2-3; D unresolved. CDR3 length: 15 amino acids. Germline lookup yields CDR1 SGHRS and CDR2 YFSETQ. The V gene lost 0 bases and the J gene lost 1 base, with 9 bases spanning the gap.

The chain carries TRBV7-2 and TRBJ1-2; D unresolved. Trimming took off 2 bases at V and 2 bases at J, with 18 bases between the two ends. CDR1 SGHTA and CDR2 FQGNSA come from the germline V gene. The CDR3 is made up of 17 amino acids. The CDR3 DNA is TGTGCCAGCAGCTTACATCCGACGGATGTTATAAACTATGGCTACACCTTC. This encodes CASSLHPTDVINYGYTF. The variable domain in full, completed from reference TRBV7-2 and TRBJ1-2, reads GAGVSQSPSNKVTEKGKDVELRCDPISGHTALYWYRQSLGQGLEFLIYFQGNSAPDKSGLPSDRFSAERTGGSVSTLTIQRTQQEDSAVYLCASSLHPTDVINYGYTFGSGTRLTVV.

CDR3 DNA sequence: TGCGCCAGCAGCCCGGTGAATAGCGGGGGGGCGAATGAGCAGTTCTTC. Its translation: CASSPVNSGGANEQFF. This rearrangement joins TRBV4-1 to TRBJ2-1; 11 bases fit TRBD2. V shed 4 bases and J 7 bases; nucleotides not matched to a gene: 9. This CDR3 has 16 residues. The V gene's germline CDR1 is MGHRA and CDR2 YSYEKL.

The rearrangement joins TRBV2 to TRBJ2-3, with D perhaps TRBD2 (6 bases). There are 15 residues in the CDR3. Germline V gives CDR1 SNHLY, CDR2 FYNNEI. Deletions cut 6 bases from V and 2 bases from J, with 15 bases between. The CDR3 region has the DNA TGTGCCAGCAGAGCGGGCCATGCTACCACAGATACGCAGTATTTT. Protein product: CASRAGHATTDTQYF.

The chain links TRBV4-3 to TRBJ2-7; 15 bases are shared with TRBD2. Germline assignment: CDR1 LGHNA and CDR2 YSLEER. This CDR3 region has 17 residues. V was pared by 0 bases and J by 4 bases, with 4 bases of the junction left unmatched. The CDR3 here is CASSQDGTSGGPYEQYF. The CDR3 coding sequence is TGCGCCAGCAGCCAAGATGGGACTAGCGGGGGGCCGTACGAGCAGTACTTC.

V usage is TRBV11-2 and J usage is TRBJ2-3, with D tentatively TRBD1 (6 bases). Germline V gives CDR1 SGHAT, CDR2 FQNNGV. The CDR3 contains 16 residues. V lost 1 base to trimming and J lost 2 bases, with 13 bases between them. CDR3 in amino acids: CASSLGGRGDTDTQYF. As DNA, the CDR3 is TGTGCCAGCAGCTTAGGGGGCAGGGGTGACACAGATACGCAGTATTTT.

The gene calls are TRBV13 and TRBJ2-5; 7 bases line up with TRBD1. This CDR3 has 15 residues. The trim removed 0 bases at V and 7 bases at J, leaving 8 bases unmatched. Germline V gene lookup returns CDR1 PRHDT and CDR2 FYEKMQ (reference sequence). The CDR3 loop reads CASSLGGQQGRTQYF. The CDR3 DNA is TGTGCCAGCAGCTTAGGTGGGCAACAGGGGAGGACCCAGTACTTC. The full variable domain, rest sourced from reference TRBV13 and TRBJ2-5, is AAGVIQSPRHLIKEKRETATLKCYPIPRHDTVYWYQQGPGQDPQFLISFYEKMQSDKGSIPDRFSAQQFSDYHSELNMSSLELGDSALYFCASSLGGQQGRTQYFGPGTRLLVL.

The J gene is TRBJ2-7, the V gene TRBV5-1, with a possible D match to TRBD1 (6 bases). The CDR3 covers 14 residues. CDR1 is SGHRS, CDR2 YFSETQ, per germline. With 0 bases removed from V and 5 bases from J, the gap between germline ends came to 12 bases. CDR3 DNA sequence: TGCGCCAGCAGCTTGGAAGTCCGGACAGACGAGCAGTACTTC. Translation gives CASSLEVRTDEQYF.

The chain joins TRBV25-1 to TRBJ2-5; D unclear. V lost 4 bases and J 6 bases, leaving 9 bases between the germline ends. This CDR3 has 12 amino acids. The germline V gene has CDR1 MGHDK and CDR2 SYGVNS. CDR3 DNA: TGTGCCAGCAGTGCCAGTGGCCAGACCCAGTACTTC. This sequence encodes CASSASGQTQYF.

The V and J genes are TRBV6-6 and TRBJ1-3; TRBD1 agrees at 8 bases. The V gene end was trimmed by 6 bases and the J gene end by 0 bases; junction bases not matched to a gene: 7. The CDR3 totals 16 residues. Per the germline V gene, CDR1 is MNHNY and CDR2 is SVGAGI (reference sequence). The DNA for the CDR3 is TGTGCCAGCAGGCCACCAGGGGGCGGCTCTGGAAACACCATATATTTT. Protein sequence: CASRPPGGGSGNTIYF.

The chain uses TRBV6-1 and TRBJ2-4; the D gene is possibly TRBD2 (5 bases). Trimming left V 3 bases short and J 2 bases short, with 11 bases between. CDR3 size: 15 residues. Germline V gene sequence: CDR1 MNHNS, CDR2 SASEGT. The CDR3 DNA is TGTGCCAGCAGTGATTTAGCGAATACCAAAAACATTCAGTACTTC. It yields the protein CASSDLANTKNIQYF.

This rearrangement joins TRBV2 to TRBJ1-4; D is perhaps TRBD1 (5 bases). Deletions cut 6 bases from V and 0 bases from J, with 14 bases between. Per germline, CDR1 SNHLY and CDR2 FYNNEI. The CDR3 has 16 amino acids. CDR3 coding DNA: TGTGCCAGCAGCCAATTAGGGGTGTCAACTAATGAAAAACTGTTTTTT. It translates to CASSQLGVSTNEKLFF.